Following are 2 T cell receptor beta chains from one sample sequenced in a study of T cell responses to AZD1222 COVID-19 vaccine. The table came from immunoSEQ multiplex PCR; TCRdb's copy has only in-frame clones and leaves some out. The sample includes 130,000 to 150,000 clones, 89% of them seen just once. The sequencing used peripheral blood, collected on day 0 of AZD1222 vaccination. The receptors derive from an adult in good health.

This chain uses TRBV27 with TRBJ2-1; perhaps TRBD2 as D (6 bases). This CDR3 is 15 amino acids long. Trimming left V 1 base short and J 6 bases short, with 13 bases between. Germline V CDR1 and CDR2: MNHEY, SMNVEV (reference sequence). CDR3 sequence reads: CASSLFPGSPNEQFF. CDR3 bases: TGTGCCAGCAGTTTATTCCCCGGGAGCCCCAATGAGCAGTTCTTC.

The J gene is TRBJ1-6, the V gene TRBV28; no reliable D call. Germline loops: CDR1 MDHEN, CDR2 SYDVKM. The CDR3 length is 16 residues. With 11 bases removed from V and 8 bases from J, the gap between germline ends came to 25 bases. Written as DNA, the CDR3 is TGTGCCCTGATCAAAGGCGTCTCTCTCGGATATTCACCCCTCCACTTT. Translated: CALIKGVSLGYSPLHF.